What follows describes a single T cell receptor beta chain. The target antigen is unknown. The repertoire was sequenced with immunoSEQ multiplex PCR; TCRdb's copy has only in-frame clones and lacks some. The data hold about 120,000 clones, with approximately 85% observed a single time. Trimming took 6 bases from V and 3 from J, leaving 8 bases between them. The CDR3 extends over 12 amino acids. The V gene's germline CDR1 is LNHDA and CDR2 SQIVND (reference sequence). This sample is part of a study of T cell responses to AZD1222 COVID-19 vaccine. Study observations and caveats: Vaccine-associated CD4 TCRs spanned spike, dominant at 160-218 and 743-854. The donor group comprised mostly white British people and more females; the analysis possibly underestimated clonal diversity. Of the AZD1222 recipients, only five or six were seropositive at baseline.

This rearrangement joins TRBV19 to TRBJ1-2; D unclear. The clonotype originates from an adult in good health. Sequencing used peripheral blood, obtained on day 0 of AZD1222 vaccination. This CDR3 is CASRTPDYGYTF. The CDR3, as DNA: TGTGCCAGTAGGACCCCCGACTATGGCTACACCTTC.